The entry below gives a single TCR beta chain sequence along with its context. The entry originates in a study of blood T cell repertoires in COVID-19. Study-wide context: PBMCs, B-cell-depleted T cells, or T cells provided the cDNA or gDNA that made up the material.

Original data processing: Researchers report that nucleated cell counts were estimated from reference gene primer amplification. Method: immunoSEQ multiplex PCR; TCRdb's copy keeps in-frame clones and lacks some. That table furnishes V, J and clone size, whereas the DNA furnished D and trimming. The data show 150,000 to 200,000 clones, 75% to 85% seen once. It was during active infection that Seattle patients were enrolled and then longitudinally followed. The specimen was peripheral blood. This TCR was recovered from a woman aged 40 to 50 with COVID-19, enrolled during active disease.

The CDR3 protein is CASSLAGSMSYEQYF. In DNA form, the CDR3 reads TGTGCCAGCAGCCTCGCAGGGTCGATGTCCTACGAGCAGTACTTC. V is TRBV7-9 and J is TRBJ2-7; D may be TRBD1 (5 bases). The germline gives CDR1 SEHNR, CDR2 FQNEAQ (reference sequence). The CDR3 totals 15 residues. Between the trimmed V and J ends, which lost 5 bases and 1 base, there was a span of 15 bases. Full variable domain (remainder filled in from reference TRBV7-9 and TRBJ2-7): DTGVSQNPRHKITKRGQNVTFRCDPISEHNRLYWYRQTLGQGPEFLTYFQNEAQLEKSRLLSDRFSAERPKGSFSTLEIQRTEQGDSAMYLCASSLAGSMSYEQYFGPGTRLTVT.